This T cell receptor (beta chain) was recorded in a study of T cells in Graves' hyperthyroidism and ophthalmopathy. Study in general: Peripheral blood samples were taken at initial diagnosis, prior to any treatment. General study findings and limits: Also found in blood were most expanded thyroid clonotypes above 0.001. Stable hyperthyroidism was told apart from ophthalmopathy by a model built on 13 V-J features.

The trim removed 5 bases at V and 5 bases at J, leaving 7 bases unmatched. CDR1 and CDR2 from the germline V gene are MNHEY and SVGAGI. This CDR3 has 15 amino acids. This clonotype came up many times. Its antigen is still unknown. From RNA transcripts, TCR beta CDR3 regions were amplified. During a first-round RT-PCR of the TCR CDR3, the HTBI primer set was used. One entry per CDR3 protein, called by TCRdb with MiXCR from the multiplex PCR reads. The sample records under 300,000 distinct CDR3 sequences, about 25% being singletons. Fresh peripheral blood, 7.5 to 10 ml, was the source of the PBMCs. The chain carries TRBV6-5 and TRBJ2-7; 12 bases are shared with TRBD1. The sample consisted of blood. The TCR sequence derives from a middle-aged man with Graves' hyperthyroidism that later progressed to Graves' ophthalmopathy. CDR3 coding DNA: TGTGCCAGCAGTCAGACCGGGACAGGGGGCCACGAGCAGTACTTC. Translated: CASSQTGTGGHEQYF.